This T cell receptor beta chain was sequenced in a study of graft-versus-host responses after intestinal transplantation. Study summary: Induction using anti-thymocyte globulin, followed by tacrolimus and steroids for 3 to 4 years, was given to all recipients.

Regarding the study as a whole: Allografts carried high graft-versus-host to host-versus-graft clonal ratios in patients having graft-donor T cell macrochimerism. Present in recipient marrow, GvH clones included some that appeared first in ileum or blood. Early HvG declines after transplant were associated with peak circulating GvH clone levels.

With respect to this clone: Its antigen is unidentified.

Lamina propria and intraepithelial lymphocytes were released by processing graft tissue. This table comes from immunoSEQ multiplex PCR, and its TCRdb copy is limited to in-frame clones, with some not included. The data show about 63,000 clones, about nine tenths seen once. The sequencing here drew on ileum tissue, taken about 350 days after transplant. The receptor's source is a human patient who received an intestinal transplant, so some T cells may come from the graft donor.

The CDR3 spells CASYRGSNNQPQHF. CDR3 bases: TGTGCCAGCTACAGGGGTAGTAACAATCAGCCCCAGCATTTT. The chain combines TRBV28 with TRBJ1-5; 7 bases match TRBD1. This CDR3 is built from 14 residues. V lost 8 bases and J lost 3; bases outside the gene matches: 7. Germline V gives CDR1 MDHEN, CDR2 SYDVKM.